This section outlines one T cell receptor beta chain sequence together with its context. Only one count was recorded for this clonotype. Its antigen is still unknown. No qualities accompany the bases; no much larger clone lies one base away. One read alone is a weak basis. The library came from multiplex PCR. TCRdb shows the sequencer as Illumina HiSeq 4000. iRepertoire HTBI primers and Arm-PCR amplification of CDR3 regions were used to construct TCR beta libraries. Gel purification was performed on PCR products prior to sequencing. As for the authors' bioinformatics: Gene usage analysis of CDR3 amino acid clonotypes relied on the 60 to 65 TRBV and around 13 TRBJ segments identified across samples. COPE and FqMerger were used to merge the filtered high-quality paired reads into contigs. BLAST was used to align contigs to the IMGT TRBV, TRBD and TRBJ reference genes, and CDR3 was defined following IMGT. Any clonotype with a frequency above 0.1% was counted as a highly expanded clone. Shannon entropy was used to measure repertoire diversity, and the Gini coefficient was used to measure V-J evenness. Public clonotypes were defined as clonotypes shared by more than one individual. TCRdb trimmed public reads at Q25 via fastp, called clones via MiXCR and kept in-frame beta chains. A single entry per CDR3 protein holds the most common genes and DNA from its merged rows. These V and J calls derive from TCRdb rather than the authors' analysis. Present in this sample are some 280,000 distinct CDR3 sequences, around 21% of which were seen just once. About 56% of the sample rests with the top ten.

This sample was included in a study of regulatory T cells in long-lasting Graves disease (dated by TCRdb to the early 2020s). In the study overall: Persistent Graves' disease meant more than 5 years of antithyroid drug treatment with TSH receptor autoantibodies that stayed positive. Persistent Graves' disease patients were compared with newly diagnosed Graves' disease patients by peripheral blood TCR sequencing and RNA sequencing. The study was conducted in China and was registered as a clinical trial. TCR sequencing covered 13 persistent and 20 or so newly diagnosed Graves' disease patients, some 35 samples in total. Antithyroid drugs had been taken for 8.5 to 13 years on average by persistent Graves' disease patients in the clinical cohort. The study at large found these results: More public clonotypes were shared among persistent patients (2,741) than among newly diagnosed patients (roughly 960). As a limitation, the authors acknowledged that the small sample size may reduce accuracy. Only the TCR beta chain was sequenced and analyzed. Persistent Graves' disease patients showed lower TCR Shannon entropy and fewer highly expanded clones than newly diagnosed patients, suggesting clonal expansion. Only peripheral blood was studied, because thyroid tissue, the primary lesion, was inaccessible. TRBV28, TRBJ1-2 and TRBJ2-5 were preferentially used in persistent disease, while TRBV20-1 and TRBJ2-1 were favored in newly diagnosed disease.

What this sample's time point label stands for: persistent/refractory GD, antithyroid drugs over 5 years with positive TRAb. RNA was extracted from PBMCs in TRIzol for both TCR sequencing and RNA sequencing. The diagnosis of Graves' disease was made according to American Thyroid Association guidelines. Patients for the study were recruited at an endocrinology department in Xi'an, China. Each patient gave roughly 8.4 milliliters of peripheral blood, collected in an EDTA anticoagulant tube. Ficoll Paque Plus density gradient separation was used to isolate PBMCs, and no further T cell sorting was performed. RNA quality was checked with an Agilent 2100 Bioanalyzer and agarose gel, and concentration with a NanoDrop 2000. V gives up 6 bases and J gives up 6 bases, and the segment between their germline ends measures 14 bases. The CDR3 covers 14 residues, taking in both the cysteine and the phenylalanine. The kept DNA is CDR3 alone, 42 bases in frame from the first base. For CDR1 and CDR2, the germline V gene (reference sequence) lists MNHEY and SMNVEV.

The chain is assembled from TRBV27 and TRBJ2-2; D gene: possibly TRBD2, on 5 matching bases. This sample comprised peripheral blood mononuclear cells (PBMCs), obtained when the disease was refractory, from a patient treated with antithyroid drugs. This receptor was taken from a female donor with Graves disease. The nucleotide sequence is TGTGCCAGCAGCTACTCTGGGAGTGCCGGGGAGCTGTTTTTT. This codes for CASSYSGSAGELFF.